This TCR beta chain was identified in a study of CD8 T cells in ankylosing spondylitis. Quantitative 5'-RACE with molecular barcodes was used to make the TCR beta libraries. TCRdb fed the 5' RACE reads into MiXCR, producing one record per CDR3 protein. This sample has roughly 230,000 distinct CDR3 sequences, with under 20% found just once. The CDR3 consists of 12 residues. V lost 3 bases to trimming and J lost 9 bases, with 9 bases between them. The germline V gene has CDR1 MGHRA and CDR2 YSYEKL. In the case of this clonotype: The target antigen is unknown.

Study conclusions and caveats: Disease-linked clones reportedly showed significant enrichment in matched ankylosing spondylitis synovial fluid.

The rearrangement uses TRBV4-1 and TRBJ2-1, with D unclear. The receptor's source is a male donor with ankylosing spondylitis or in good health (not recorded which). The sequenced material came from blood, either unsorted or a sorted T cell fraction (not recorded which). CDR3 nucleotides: TGCGCCAGCAGCCACCCCGTAGCTGAGCAGTTCTTC. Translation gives CASSHPVAEQFF.